This T cell receptor beta chain was profiled in a study of T cell responses to AZD1222 COVID-19 vaccine. Study-wide points: Elevations in Spike-specific TCR breadth and depth followed administration of two AZD1222 doses.

Points on this clone: Its target is not known.

Germline assignment: CDR1 SGHAT and CDR2 FQNNGV. The CDR3 extends over 15 amino acids. V shed 3 bases and J shed 8 bases, with 17 bases lying between them. The protocol was immunoSEQ multiplex PCR, while the TCRdb copy is restricted to in-frame clones and leaves out a portion. The table includes fewer than 130,000 clones, 94% detected once. The chain carries TRBV11-2 and TRBJ1-5, with TRBD1 as a possible D gene (5 bases). Sequencing used peripheral blood, obtained 28 days after the second AZD1222 dose. The receptor was derived from an adult who received the AZD1222 COVID-19 vaccine. CDR3 in amino acids: CASSFLQEGREPQHF. The CDR3 DNA is TGTGCCAGCAGCTTCCTTCAAGAGGGGAGGGAGCCCCAGCATTTT.